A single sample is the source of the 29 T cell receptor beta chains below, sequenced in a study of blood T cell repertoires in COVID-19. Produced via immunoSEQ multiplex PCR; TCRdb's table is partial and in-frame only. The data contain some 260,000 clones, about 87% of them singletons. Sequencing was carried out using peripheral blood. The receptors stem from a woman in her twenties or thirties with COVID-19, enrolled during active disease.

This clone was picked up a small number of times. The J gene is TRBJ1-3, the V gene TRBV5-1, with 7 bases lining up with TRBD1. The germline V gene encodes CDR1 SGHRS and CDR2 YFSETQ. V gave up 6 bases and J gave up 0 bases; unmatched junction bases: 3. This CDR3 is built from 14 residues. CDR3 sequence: CASTQGGSGNTIYF. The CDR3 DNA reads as TGCGCCAGCACCCAGGGGGGCTCTGGAAACACCATATATTTT. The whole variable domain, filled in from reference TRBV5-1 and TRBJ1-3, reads KAGVTQTPRYLIKTRGQQVTLSCSPISGHRSVSWYQQTPGQGLQFLFEYFSETQRNKGNFPGRFSGRQFSNSRSEMNVSTLELGDSALYLCASTQGGSGNTIYFGEGSWLTVV.

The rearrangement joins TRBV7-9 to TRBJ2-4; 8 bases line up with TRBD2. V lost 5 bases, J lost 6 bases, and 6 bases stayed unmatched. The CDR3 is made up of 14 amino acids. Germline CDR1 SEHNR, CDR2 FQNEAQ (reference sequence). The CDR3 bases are TGTGCCAGCAGCCCAAGCGGGGGCAGAAACATTCAGTACTTC. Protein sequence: CASSPSGGRNIQYF.

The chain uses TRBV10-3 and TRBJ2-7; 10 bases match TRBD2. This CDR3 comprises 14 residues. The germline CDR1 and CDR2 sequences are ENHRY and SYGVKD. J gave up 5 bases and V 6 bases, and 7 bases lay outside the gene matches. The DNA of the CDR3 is TGTGCCATCAGCCAGACCCTAGCGGGAGACGAGCAGTACGTC. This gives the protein CAISQTLAGDEQYV.

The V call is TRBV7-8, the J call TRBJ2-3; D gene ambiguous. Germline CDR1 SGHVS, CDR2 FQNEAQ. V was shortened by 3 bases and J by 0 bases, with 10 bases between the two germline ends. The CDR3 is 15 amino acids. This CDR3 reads CASSFRRPSTDTQYF. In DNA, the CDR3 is TGTGCCAGCAGCTTTCGCAGGCCTAGCACAGATACGCAGTATTTT.

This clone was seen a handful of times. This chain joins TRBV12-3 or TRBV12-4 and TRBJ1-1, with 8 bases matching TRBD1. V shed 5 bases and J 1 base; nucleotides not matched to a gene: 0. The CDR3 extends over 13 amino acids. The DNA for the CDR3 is TGTGCCAGCAGTGACAGGGGGAACACTGAAGCTTTCTTT. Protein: CASSDRGNTEAFF.

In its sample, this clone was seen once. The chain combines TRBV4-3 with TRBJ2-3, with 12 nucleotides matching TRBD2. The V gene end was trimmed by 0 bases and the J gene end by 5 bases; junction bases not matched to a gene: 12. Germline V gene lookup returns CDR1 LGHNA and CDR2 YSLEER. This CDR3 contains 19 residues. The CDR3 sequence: CASSQDYGLAGGILDTQYF. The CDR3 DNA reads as TGCGCCAGCAGCCAAGATTACGGCCTAGCGGGGGGGATTTTAGATACGCAGTATTTT.

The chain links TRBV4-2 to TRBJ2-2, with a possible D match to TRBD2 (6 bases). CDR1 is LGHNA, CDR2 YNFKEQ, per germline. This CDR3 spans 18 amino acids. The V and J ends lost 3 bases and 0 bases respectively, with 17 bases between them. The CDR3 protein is CASSHQTGASANTGELFF. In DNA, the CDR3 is TGTGCCAGCAGCCACCAAACTGGGGCTAGCGCGAACACCGGGGAGCTGTTTTTT.

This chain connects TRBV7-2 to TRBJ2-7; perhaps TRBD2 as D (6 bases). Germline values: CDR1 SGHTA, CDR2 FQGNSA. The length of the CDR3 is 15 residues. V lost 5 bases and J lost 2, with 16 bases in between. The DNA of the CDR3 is TGTGCCAGCAGCCAGCACGGGAGTGGCACCTACGAGCAGTACGTC. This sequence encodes CASSQHGSGTYEQYV.

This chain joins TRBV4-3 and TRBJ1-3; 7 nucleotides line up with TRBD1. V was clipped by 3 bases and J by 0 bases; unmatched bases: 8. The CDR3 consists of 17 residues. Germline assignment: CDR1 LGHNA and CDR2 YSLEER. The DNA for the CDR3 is TGCGCCAGCAGCCAGGCCACAGGGGCGATCTCTGGAAACACCATATATTTT. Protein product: CASSQATGAISGNTIYF.

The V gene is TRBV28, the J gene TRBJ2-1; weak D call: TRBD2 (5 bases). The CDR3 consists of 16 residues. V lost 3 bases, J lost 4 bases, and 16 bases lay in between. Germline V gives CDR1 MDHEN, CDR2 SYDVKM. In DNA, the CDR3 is TGTGCCAGCAGTTTTGCCCCGGGGAGAGGTTACAATGAGCAGTTCTTC. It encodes CASSFAPGRGYNEQFF. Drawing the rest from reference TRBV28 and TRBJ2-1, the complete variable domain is DVKVTQSSRYLVKRTGEKVFLECVQDMDHENMFWYRQDPGLGLRLIYFSYDVKMKEKGDIPEGYSVSREKKERFSLILESASTNQTSMYLCASSFAPGRGYNEQFFGPGTRLTVL.

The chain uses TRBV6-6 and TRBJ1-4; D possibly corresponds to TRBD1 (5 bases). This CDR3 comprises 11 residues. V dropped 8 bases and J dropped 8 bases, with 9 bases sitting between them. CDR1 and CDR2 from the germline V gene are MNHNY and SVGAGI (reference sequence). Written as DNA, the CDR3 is TGTGCCAGCTATAGGGGCGAAAAACTGTTTTTT. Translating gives CASYRGEKLFF.

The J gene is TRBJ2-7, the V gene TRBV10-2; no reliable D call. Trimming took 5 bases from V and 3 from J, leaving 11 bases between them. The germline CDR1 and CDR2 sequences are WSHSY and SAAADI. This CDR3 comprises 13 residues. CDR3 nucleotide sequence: TGCGCCAGCAGTCCCAACCACAGCTACGAGCAGTACTTC. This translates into CASSPNHSYEQYF.

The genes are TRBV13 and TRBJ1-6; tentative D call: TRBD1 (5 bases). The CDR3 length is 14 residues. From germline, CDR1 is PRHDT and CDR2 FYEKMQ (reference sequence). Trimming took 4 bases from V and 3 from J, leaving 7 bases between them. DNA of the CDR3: TGTGCCAGCAGCTCCAGGGACTATAATTCACCCCTCCACTTT. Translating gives CASSSRDYNSPLHF.

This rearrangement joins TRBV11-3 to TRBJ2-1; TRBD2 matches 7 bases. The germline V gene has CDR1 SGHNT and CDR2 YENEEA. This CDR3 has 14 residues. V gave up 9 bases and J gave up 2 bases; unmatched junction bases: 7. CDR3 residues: CASKRDFAYNEQFF. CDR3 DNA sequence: TGTGCCAGTAAGCGGGACTTCGCCTACAATGAGCAGTTCTTC. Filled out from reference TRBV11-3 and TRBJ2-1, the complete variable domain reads EAGVVQSPRYKIIEKKQPVAFWCNPISGHNTLYWYLQNLGQGPELLIRYENEEAVDDSQLPKDRFSAERLKGVDSTLKIQPAELGDSAVYLCASKRDFAYNEQFFGPGTRLTVL.

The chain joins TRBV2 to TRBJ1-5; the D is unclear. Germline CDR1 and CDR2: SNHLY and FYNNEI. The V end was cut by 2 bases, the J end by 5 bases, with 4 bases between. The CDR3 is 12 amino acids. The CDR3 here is CASSEFDQPQHF. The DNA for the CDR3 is TGTGCCAGCAGTGAATTCGATCAGCCCCAGCATTTT.

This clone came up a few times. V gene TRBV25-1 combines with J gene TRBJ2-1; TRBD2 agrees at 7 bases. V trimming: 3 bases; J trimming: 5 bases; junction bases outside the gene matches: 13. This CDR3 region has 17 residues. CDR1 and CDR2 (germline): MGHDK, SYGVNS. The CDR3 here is CASSDRLAKGRDNEQFF. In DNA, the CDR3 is TGTGCCAGCAGTGACCGACTAGCAAAGGGTCGGGACAATGAGCAGTTCTTC.

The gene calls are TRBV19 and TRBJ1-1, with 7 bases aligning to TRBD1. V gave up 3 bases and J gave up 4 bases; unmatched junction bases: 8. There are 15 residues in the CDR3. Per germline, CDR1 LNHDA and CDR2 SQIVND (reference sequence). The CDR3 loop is CASSIRKQGSTEAFF. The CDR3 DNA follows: TGTGCCAGTAGTATTAGGAAACAGGGGAGCACTGAAGCTTTCTTT. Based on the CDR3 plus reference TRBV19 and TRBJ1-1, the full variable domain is DGGITQSPKYLFRKEGQNVTLSCEQNLNHDAMYWYRQDPGQGLRLIYYSQIVNDFQKGDIAEGYSVSREKKESFPLTVTSAQKNPTAFYLCASSIRKQGSTEAFFGQGTRLTVV.

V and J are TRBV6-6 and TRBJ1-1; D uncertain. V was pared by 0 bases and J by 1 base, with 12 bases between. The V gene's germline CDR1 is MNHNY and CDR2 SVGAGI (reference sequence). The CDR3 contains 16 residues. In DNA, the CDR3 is TGTGCCAGCAGTTACTCGTCGGAGGGTCCGAACACTGAAGCTTTCTTT. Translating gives CASSYSSEGPNTEAFF.

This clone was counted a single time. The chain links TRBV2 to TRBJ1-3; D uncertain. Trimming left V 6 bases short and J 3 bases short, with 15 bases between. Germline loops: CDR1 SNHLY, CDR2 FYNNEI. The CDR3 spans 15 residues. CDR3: CASSPAGLGGNTIYF. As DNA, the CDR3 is TGTGCCAGCAGCCCGGCGGGCTTGGGTGGAAACACCATATATTTT. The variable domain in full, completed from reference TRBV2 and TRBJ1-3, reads EPEVTQTPSHQVTQMGQEVILRCVPISNHLYFYWYRQILGQKVEFLVSFYNNEISEKSEIFDDQFSVERPDGSNFTLKIRSTKLEDSAMYFCASSPAGLGGNTIYFGEGSWLTVV.

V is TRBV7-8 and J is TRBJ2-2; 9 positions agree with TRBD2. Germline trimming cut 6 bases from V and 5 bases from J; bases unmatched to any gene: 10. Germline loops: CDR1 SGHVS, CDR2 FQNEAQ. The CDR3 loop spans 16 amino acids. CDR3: CASRAGTSWATGELFF. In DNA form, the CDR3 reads TGTGCCAGCAGAGCCGGGACTAGCTGGGCGACCGGGGAGCTGTTTTTT.

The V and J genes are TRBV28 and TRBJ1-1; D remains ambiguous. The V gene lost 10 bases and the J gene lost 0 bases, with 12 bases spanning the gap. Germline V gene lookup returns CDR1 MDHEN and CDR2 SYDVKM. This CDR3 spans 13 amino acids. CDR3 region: CATIGDLNTEAFF. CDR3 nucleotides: TGTGCCACGATAGGAGACCTGAACACTGAAGCTTTCTTT.

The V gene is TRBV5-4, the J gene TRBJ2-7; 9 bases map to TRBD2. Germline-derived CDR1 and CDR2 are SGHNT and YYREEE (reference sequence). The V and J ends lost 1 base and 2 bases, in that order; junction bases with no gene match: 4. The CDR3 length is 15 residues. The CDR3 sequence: CASSLKAGGPYEQYV. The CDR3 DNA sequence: TGTGCCAGCAGCTTGAAGGCGGGAGGGCCCTACGAGCAGTACGTC.

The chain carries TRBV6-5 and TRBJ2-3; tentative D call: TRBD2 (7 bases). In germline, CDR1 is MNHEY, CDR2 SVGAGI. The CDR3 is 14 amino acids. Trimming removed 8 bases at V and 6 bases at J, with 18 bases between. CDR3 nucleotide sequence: TGTGCCAGCCCCAGACCGGGGGGCCGGGATACGCAGTATTTT. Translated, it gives CASPRPGGRDTQYF.

DNA for the CDR3: TGTGCCAGCTCTTCCGGGACAGGGGACGATGTAGGCCAAGAGACCCAGTACTTC. Amino acid sequence: CASSSGTGDDVGQETQYF. The chain combines TRBV7-2 with TRBJ2-5; 10 nucleotides line up with TRBD1. The length of the CDR3 is 18 residues. After removal of 8 bases from V and 1 base from J, the junction contained 16 bases not matched to a gene. In germline, CDR1 is SGHTA, CDR2 FQGNSA.

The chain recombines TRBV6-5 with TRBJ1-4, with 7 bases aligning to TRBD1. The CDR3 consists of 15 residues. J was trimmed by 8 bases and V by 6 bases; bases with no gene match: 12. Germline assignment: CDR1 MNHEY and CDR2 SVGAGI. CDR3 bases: TGTGCCAGCAGCAGAACAGGGGTTGTGAAGGAAAAACTGTTTTTT. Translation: CASSRTGVVKEKLFF.

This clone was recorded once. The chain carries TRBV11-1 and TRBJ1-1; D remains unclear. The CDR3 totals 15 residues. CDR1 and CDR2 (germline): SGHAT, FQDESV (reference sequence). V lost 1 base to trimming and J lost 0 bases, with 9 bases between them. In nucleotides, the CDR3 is TGTGCCAGCAGCTTAGACGGTTCACTGAACACTGAAGCTTTCTTT. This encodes CASSLDGSLNTEAFF.

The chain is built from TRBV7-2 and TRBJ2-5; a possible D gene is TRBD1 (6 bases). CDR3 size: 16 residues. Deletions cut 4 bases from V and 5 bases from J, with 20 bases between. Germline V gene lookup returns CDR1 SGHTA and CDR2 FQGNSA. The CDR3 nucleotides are TGTGCCAGCAGCTCCGGGTATGGGGGCGGTTTCGAGACCCAGTACTTC. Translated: CASSSGYGGGFETQYF. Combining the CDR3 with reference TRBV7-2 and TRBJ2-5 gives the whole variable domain GAGVSQSPSNKVTEKGKDVELRCDPISGHTALYWYRQSLGQGLEFLIYFQGNSAPDKSGLPSDRFSAERTGGSVSTLTIQRTQQEDSAVYLCASSSGYGGGFETQYFGPGTRLLVL.

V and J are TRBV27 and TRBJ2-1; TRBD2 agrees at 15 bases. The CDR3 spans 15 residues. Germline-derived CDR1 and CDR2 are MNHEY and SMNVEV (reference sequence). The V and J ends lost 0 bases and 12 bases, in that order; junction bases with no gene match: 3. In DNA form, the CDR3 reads TGTGCCAGCAGTTTATCCGGACTAGCGGGGGGGTGGCAGTTCTTC. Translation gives CASSLSGLAGGWQFF.

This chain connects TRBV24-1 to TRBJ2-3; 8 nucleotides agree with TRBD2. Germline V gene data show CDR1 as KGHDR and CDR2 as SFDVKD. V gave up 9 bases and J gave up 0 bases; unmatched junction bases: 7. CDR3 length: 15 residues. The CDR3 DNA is TGTGCCACCTCAGCGGGAGTGAGGAGCACAGATACGCAGTATTTT. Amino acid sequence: CATSAGVRSTDTQYF.